This T cell receptor beta chain was sequenced for a study of cytomegalovirus exposure and HLA in healthy donors. The wider study: An early data release held 79 million or so unique TCRs from HLA-typed donors.

A multiplex PCR was run with 60 Vbeta primers and 13 Jbeta primers. Clones were read by immunoSEQ multiplex PCR, and TCRdb kept only the in-frame ones, dropping some. The sample carries over 150,000 clones, 82% recorded once. The length of the CDR3 is 13 residues. Germline CDR1 reads KGHSH; CDR2 reads LQKENI. Trimming pared 6 bases from V and 4 bases from J, leaving 10 bases between. Sequenced: PBMCs. The chain uses TRBV18 and TRBJ1-5; D remains ambiguous. The source is a girl aged 10-17 years in good health and CMV-seropositive. The CDR3 loop is CASSQDINQPQHF. DNA of the CDR3: TGTGCCAGCTCGCAGGATATTAATCAGCCCCAGCATTTT.